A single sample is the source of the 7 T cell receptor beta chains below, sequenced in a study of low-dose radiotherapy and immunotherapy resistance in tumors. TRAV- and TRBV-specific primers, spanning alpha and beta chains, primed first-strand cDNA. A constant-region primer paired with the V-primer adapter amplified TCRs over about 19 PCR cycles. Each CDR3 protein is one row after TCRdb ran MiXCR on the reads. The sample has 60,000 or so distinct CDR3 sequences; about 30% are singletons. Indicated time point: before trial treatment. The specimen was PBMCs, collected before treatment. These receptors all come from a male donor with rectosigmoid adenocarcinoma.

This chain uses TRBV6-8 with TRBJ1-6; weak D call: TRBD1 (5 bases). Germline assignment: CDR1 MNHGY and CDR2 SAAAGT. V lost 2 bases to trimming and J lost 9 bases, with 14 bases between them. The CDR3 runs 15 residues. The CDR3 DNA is TGTGCCAGCAGTTACGGACAAAGGGCGGGTTCACCCCTCCACTTT. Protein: CASSYGQRAGSPLHF.

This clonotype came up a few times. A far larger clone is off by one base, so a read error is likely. CDR3 in DNA: TGTGCCAGCAGCTCAAGCGGGGGGGTCTACAATGAGCAGTACTTC. This translates into CASSSSGGVYNEQYF. The chain is built from TRBV7-2 and TRBJ2-5; 10 bases fit TRBD2. Germline V gives CDR1 SGHTA, CDR2 FQGNSA. The CDR3 consists of 15 residues. V lost 4 bases and J lost 11; bases outside the gene matches: 13. The complete variable domain, with remaining parts taken from reference TRBV7-2 and TRBJ2-5, reads GAGVSQSPSNKVTEKGKDVELRCDPISGHTALYWYRQSLGQGLEFLIYFQGNSAPDKSGLPSDRFSAERTGGSVSTLTIQRTQQEDSAVYLCASSSSGGVYNEQYFGPGTRLLVL.

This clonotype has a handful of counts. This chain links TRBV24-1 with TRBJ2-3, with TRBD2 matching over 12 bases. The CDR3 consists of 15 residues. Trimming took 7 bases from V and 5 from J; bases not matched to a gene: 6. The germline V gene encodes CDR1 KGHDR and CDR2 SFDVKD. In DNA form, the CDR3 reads TGTGCCACCAGCGCCCTAGCGGGAGGGCGAGATACGCAGTATTTT. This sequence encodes CATSALAGGRDTQYF.

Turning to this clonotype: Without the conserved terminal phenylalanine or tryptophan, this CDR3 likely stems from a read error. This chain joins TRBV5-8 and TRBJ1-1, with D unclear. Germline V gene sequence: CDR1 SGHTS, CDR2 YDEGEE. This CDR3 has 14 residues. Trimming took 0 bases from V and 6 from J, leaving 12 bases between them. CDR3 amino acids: CASSLGAGRSEAFY. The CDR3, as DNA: TGTGCCAGCAGCTTGGGAGCCGGGAGGTCTGAAGCTTTCTAT.

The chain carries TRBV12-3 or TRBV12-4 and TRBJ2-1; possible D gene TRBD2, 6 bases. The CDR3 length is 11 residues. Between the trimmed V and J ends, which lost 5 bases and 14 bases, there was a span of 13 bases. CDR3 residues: CASSLNGGKFF. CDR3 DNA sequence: TGTGCCAGCAGTCTTAACGGGGGAAAGTTCTTC.

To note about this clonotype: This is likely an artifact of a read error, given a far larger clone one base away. The CDR3 DNA reads TGTGCCAGCAGTTACCAACAGGGCTTTGGAAACACCATATATTTT. Its protein product is CASSYQQGFGNTIYF. The V and J genes are TRBV6-4 and TRBJ1-3, with D perhaps matching TRBD1 (6 bases). This CDR3 comprises 15 residues. V dropped 5 bases and J dropped 3 bases, with 14 bases sitting between them. Germline-derived CDR1 and CDR2 are MRHNA and SNTAGT.

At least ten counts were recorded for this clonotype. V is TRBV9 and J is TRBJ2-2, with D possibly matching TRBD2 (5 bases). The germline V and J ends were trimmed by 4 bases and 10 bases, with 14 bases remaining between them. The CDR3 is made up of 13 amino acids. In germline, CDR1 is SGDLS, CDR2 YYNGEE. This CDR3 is CASSPLAQEELFF. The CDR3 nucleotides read TGTGCCAGCAGCCCATTAGCGCAGGAGGAGCTGTTTTTT. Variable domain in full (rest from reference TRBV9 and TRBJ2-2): DSGVTQTPKHLITATGQRVTLRCSPRSGDLSVYWYQQSLDQGLQFLIQYYNGEERAKGNILERFSAQQFPDLHSELNLSSLELGDSALYFCASSPLAQEELFFGEGSRLTVL.